The rows below give T cell receptor beta chains drawn from one sample of a study of CD8 T cells in Susac syndrome. TCRdb re-analysed the immunoSEQ multiplex PCR reads in MiXCR, keeping a single row per CDR3 protein. The table shows about 130,000 distinct CDR3 sequences, with roughly 80% occurring only once. Sequencing was done on a sample of CD8+ T cells from PBMCs. These receptors all come from a human donor with multiple sclerosis. CDR3s leave out the opening cysteine and the closing phenylalanine or tryptophan. Fields, in order: J gene, V gene, CDR3 protein.

TRBJ1-2 TRBV29-1 SALILDNSIANYGYT
TRBJ1-2 TRBV6-5 ASSFDGDYGYT
TRBJ1-1 TRBV6-5 ASRPQTGVATEAF
TRBJ2-5 TRBV9 ASSVSGAPVGETQY
TRBJ2-3 TRBV28 ASRPRGGISTDTQY
TRBJ2-7 TRBV7-2 ASSSTGNRYEQY
TRBJ2-1 TRBV29-1 SVEDWGGEHDNEQF
TRBJ1-2 TRBV7-9 ASNYLGQVEGYT
TRBJ1-1 TRBV11-2 ASSSRTGLNTKAF
TRBJ2-2 TRBV27 ASSRDRGGGTGELF
TRBJ2-7 TRBV6-5 ASSYRRTVAYEQY
TRBJ2-7 TRBV29-1 SVETGSYEQY
TRBJ2-7 TRBV11-3 ARRVSPYEQY
TRBJ2-5 TRBV5-1 ASRGSQETQY
TRBJ1-2 TRBV13 ASSLGGTGGNYGYT
TRBJ1-5 TRBV19 ATQIRDFNQPQH
TRBJ2-3 TRBV7-9 ASSHTDTQY
TRBJ2-7 TRBV2 ASSDQLHYEQY
TRBJ2-7 TRBV28 ASSFSPGRATSYEQY
TRBJ2-7 TRBV4-1 ASSQGPGETYEQY
TRBJ1-1 TRBV29-1 SVETGSTEAF
TRBJ2-3 TRBV11-2 ASSSNRVYTDTQY
TRBJ2-3 TRBV19 ASSITAGPDTQY
TRBJ1-1 TRBV9 ASSVVDRGLAEAF
TRBJ1-5 TRBV7-8 ASSLGGTGGDQPQH
TRBJ1-1 TRBV19 ASRQTGGTNTEAF
TRBJ2-1 TRBV11-2 ASSFDPGNEQF
TRBJ2-1 TRBV27 ASSRGNNEQF
TRBJ2-2 TRBV19 ASSYREVLF
TRBJ1-2 TRBV27 ASSLRRDYGYT
TRBJ1-3 TRBV12-3/TRBV12-4 ASSFLISGNTIY
TRBJ2-1 TRBV12-5 ASGWGVQGFEQF
TRBJ2-1 TRBV12-3/TRBV12-4 VVAGDNEQF
TRBJ2-4 TRBV4-1 ASSHPQEPKNIQY
TRBJ1-1 TRBV19 ASSGQGWDTEAF
TRBJ1-6 TRBV28 ASSLWPRGWSNSPLH
TRBJ2-3 TRBV11-2 ASSLNLLYTDTQY
TRBJ2-7 TRBV2 ASTGGHPGTYEQY
TRBJ2-2 TRBV28 ASSSTAEFFRFSNTGELF
TRBJ2-5 TRBV9 ASSPTGGVKTQY
TRBJ1-5 TRBV30 AWSFESNQPQH
TRBJ1-2 TRBV6-2/TRBV6-3 ASSYSTFYT
TRBJ2-2 TRBV13 ASRGSPPTTGELF
TRBJ2-1 TRBV12-3/TRBV12-4 ASTSPLQGPYNEQF
TRBJ2-2 TRBV24-1 ATSDAGLAGETGELF
TRBJ2-1 TRBV3-1 ASSQLGLGVAGEQF
TRBJ2-2 TRBV19 ASLLAGVATGELF
TRBJ1-2 TRBV19 ASSTPGQVDYGYT
TRBJ2-3 TRBV27 ASSEQGALSSGGTDTQY
TRBJ1-6 TRBV30 AWSVGLYNSPLH
TRBJ2-4 TRBV19 ASSIRDLAKNIQY
TRBJ2-1 TRBV9 ASSVGWGYEQF
TRBJ2-7 TRBV30 AWSDRTGGAYEQY
TRBJ2-3 TRBV5-8 ASSDGTSVGTDTQY
TRBJ1-1 TRBV7-6 ASSLGENTEAF
TRBJ2-3 TRBV2 ASTVGTGGRTDTQY
TRBJ2-1 TRBV24-1 ATSDPGHNYNEQF
TRBJ1-2 TRBV4-1 ASSPGKGKDYGYT
TRBJ2-2 TRBV12-5 ASGKRQVGSVRNTGELF
TRBJ2-1 TRBV29-1 SVATAYNEQF